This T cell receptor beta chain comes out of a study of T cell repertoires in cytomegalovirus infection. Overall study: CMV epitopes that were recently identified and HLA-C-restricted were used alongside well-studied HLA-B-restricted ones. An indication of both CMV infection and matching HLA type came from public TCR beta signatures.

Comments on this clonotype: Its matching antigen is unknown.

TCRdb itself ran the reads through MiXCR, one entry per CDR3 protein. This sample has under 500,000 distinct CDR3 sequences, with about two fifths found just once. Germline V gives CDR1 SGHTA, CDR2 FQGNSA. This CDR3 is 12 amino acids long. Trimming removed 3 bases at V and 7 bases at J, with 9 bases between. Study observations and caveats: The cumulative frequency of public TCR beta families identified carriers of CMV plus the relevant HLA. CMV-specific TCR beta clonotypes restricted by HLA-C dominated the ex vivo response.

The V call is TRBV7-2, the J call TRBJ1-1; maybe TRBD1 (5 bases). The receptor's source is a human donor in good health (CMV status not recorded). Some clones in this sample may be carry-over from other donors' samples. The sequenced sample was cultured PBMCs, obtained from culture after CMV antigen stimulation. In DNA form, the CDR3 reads TGTGCCAGCAGCTTCAGGGCCTATGAAGCTTTCTTT. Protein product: CASSFRAYEAFF. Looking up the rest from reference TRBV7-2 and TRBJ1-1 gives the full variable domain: GAGVSQSPSNKVTEKGKDVELRCDPISGHTALYWYRQSLGQGLEFLIYFQGNSAPDKSGLPSDRFSAERTGGSVSTLTIQRTQQEDSAVYLCASSFRAYEAFFGQGTRLTVV.